One sample yielded the 13 T cell receptor beta chains listed below, sequenced in a study of blood T cell repertoires in COVID-19. This table comes from immunoSEQ multiplex PCR, and its TCRdb copy is limited to in-frame clones, with some not included. In the table there are more than 250,000 clones, roughly 80% of which are singletons. The sequencing input was peripheral blood. These receptors originate from a man in his sixties who had recovered from COVID-19.

The gene calls are TRBV5-4 and TRBJ1-1; D is perhaps TRBD1 (5 bases). The CDR3 extends over 13 amino acids. Germline V lookup: CDR1 SGHNT, CDR2 YYREEE (reference sequence). Trimming pared 4 bases from V and 4 bases from J, leaving 11 bases between. Here the CDR3 reads CASSEGAFTEAFF. The CDR3 coding sequence is TGTGCCAGCAGCGAAGGGGCTTTCACTGAAGCTTTCTTT.

This chain uses TRBV5-1 with TRBJ2-5, with 7 positions matching TRBD1. CDR1 and CDR2 (germline): SGHRS, YFSETQ. V lost 1 base, J lost 0 bases, and 9 bases stayed unmatched. This CDR3 spans 17 amino acids. The CDR3 DNA sequence: TGCGCCAGCAGCTTGACTCCAACGGGACAGTACCAAGAGACCCAGTACTTC. The encoded protein is CASSLTPTGQYQETQYF. Full variable domain (rest looked up from reference TRBV5-1 and TRBJ2-5): KAGVTQTPRYLIKTRGQQVTLSCSPISGHRSVSWYQQTPGQGLQFLFEYFSETQRNKGNFPGRFSGRQFSNSRSEMNVSTLELGDSALYLCASSLTPTGQYQETQYFGPGTRLLVL.

V is TRBV6-2 or TRBV6-3 and J is TRBJ1-2, with no clear D. The germline CDR1 and CDR2 sequences are MNHEY and SVGEGT. The CDR3 consists of 14 residues. V lost 0 bases to trimming and J lost 7 bases, with 12 bases between them. CDR3 nucleotide sequence: TGTGCCAGCAGTTACTCGGCTCTCTCACCTGGCTACACCTTC. Amino acids: CASSYSALSPGYTF.

This clone appeared a few times. The chain recombines TRBV9 with TRBJ2-1, with 7 nucleotides matching TRBD1. Germline lookup yields CDR1 SGDLS and CDR2 YYNGEE. The CDR3 sequence is 15 residues long. V gave up 1 base and J gave up 4 bases; unmatched junction bases: 5. This CDR3 is CASSVTGTAYNEQFF. CDR3 DNA: TGTGCCAGCAGCGTAACCGGGACAGCGTACAATGAGCAGTTCTTC.

The chain has TRBV12-3 or TRBV12-4 and TRBJ2-1; no clear D gene. This CDR3 comprises 13 residues. The germline V and J ends were trimmed by 1 base and 7 bases, with 8 bases remaining between them. The CDR3 loop is CASSLGVANEQFF. The CDR3 region has the DNA TGTGCCAGCAGTTTAGGGGTAGCAAATGAGCAGTTCTTC.

This rearrangement joins TRBV29-1 to TRBJ1-2; 7 positions match TRBD1. V gave up 2 bases and J gave up 8 bases; unmatched junction bases: 11. The CDR3 extends over 14 amino acids. Looked up from germline, CDR1 is SQVTM and CDR2 is ANQGSEA. CDR3 residues: CSVESWGTVRGYTF. The CDR3 DNA sequence: TGCAGCGTTGAATCCTGGGGGACAGTCCGGGGCTACACCTTC. The variable domain in full, with the rest retrieved from reference TRBV29-1 and TRBJ1-2, is SAVISQKPSRDICQRGTSLTIQCQVDSQVTMMFWYRQQPGQSLTLIATANQGSEATYESGFVIDKFPISRPNLTFSTLTVSNMSPEDSSIYLCSVESWGTVRGYTFGSGTRLTVV.

The chain links TRBV18 to TRBJ1-1; a possible D gene is TRBD1 (5 bases). The CDR3 consists of 14 residues. Looked up from germline, CDR1 is KGHSH and CDR2 is LQKENI. V lost 2 bases to trimming and J lost 3 bases, with 10 bases between them. The CDR3 nucleotides are TGTGCCAGCTCACCAGGGCCGGGGGACACTGAAGCTTTCTTT. The encoded protein is CASSPGPGDTEAFF.

CDR3 sequence (DNA): TGTGCCAGCAGTTTATCCACAGGGGGCACAGATACGCAGTATTTT. The encoded protein is CASSLSTGGTDTQYF. The rearrangement joins TRBV28 to TRBJ2-3; 7 nucleotides match TRBD1. The length of the CDR3 is 15 residues. Germline CDR1 reads MDHEN; CDR2 reads SYDVKM. Trimming took 1 base from V and 1 from J; bases not matched to a gene: 2.

This clone has just one count. V usage is TRBV6-2 or TRBV6-3 and J usage is TRBJ2-7; 10 bases are a match to TRBD1. Trimming cost V 3 bases and J 2 bases; bases outside gene matches: 7. The CDR3 is 16 amino acids. Germline loops: CDR1 MNHEY, CDR2 SVGEGT. The CDR3 region has the DNA TGTGCCAGCAGTTATCCCGCGGGACAGGGGCCCTACGAGCAGTACTTC. Translating gives CASSYPAGQGPYEQYF.

This chain links TRBV6-5 with TRBJ2-7; possibly TRBD2 for D (6 bases). The CDR3 is 15 residues long. The germline V gene has CDR1 MNHEY and CDR2 SVGAGI. V gave up 6 bases and J gave up 4 bases, with 19 bases separating them. The CDR3 bases are TGTGCCAGCAGAGACAAACCGGGACTCAATTACGAGCAGTACTTC. This encodes CASRDKPGLNYEQYF.

This clone was seen more than once but under ten times. The CDR3 nucleotides read TGTGCCAGCAGACTAGCGGGGGACACAGATACGCAGTATTTT. It codes for CASRLAGDTDTQYF. The chain links TRBV2 to TRBJ2-3; TRBD2 aligns across 11 bases. The CDR3 is 14 amino acids. In germline, CDR1 is SNHLY, CDR2 FYNNEI. Unmatched junction bases numbered 1, after V lost 6 bases and J lost 2 bases.

J is TRBJ2-7 and V is TRBV5-1, with D possibly TRBD1 on 5 matching bases. This CDR3 has 15 residues. Germline V gene lookup returns CDR1 SGHRS and CDR2 YFSETQ. Trimming stripped 4 bases from V and 2 bases from J, with 16 bases between. CDR3 DNA sequence: TGCGCCAGCAGCCAGAGAGACAGTGCGACCTACGAGCAGTACTTC. Translation gives CASSQRDSATYEQYF.

V is TRBV7-8 and J is TRBJ2-7, with D possibly being TRBD2 (7 bases). V dropped 5 bases and J dropped 2 bases, with 13 bases sitting between them. Germline V gene lookup returns CDR1 SGHVS and CDR2 FQNEAQ. This CDR3 spans 14 amino acids. The CDR3 DNA reads as TGTGCCAGCAGCCAGCGGGACACAACCTACGAGCAGTACTTC. This gives the protein CASSQRDTTYEQYF.